Shown below are 15 T cell receptor beta chains from a single sample sequenced in a study of blood T cell repertoires in COVID-19. The table came from immunoSEQ multiplex PCR; TCRdb's copy has only in-frame clones and leaves some out. The table records approximately 200,000 clones, about 85% of them present only once. Sequencing input: PBMCs or T cells enriched from blood (not recorded which). The origin of the receptors is a middle-aged man who had recovered from COVID-19.

V gene TRBV21-1 combines with J gene TRBJ2-7; the DNA was not used to check the table's D call, TRBD2. TRBV21-1 is given as a pseudogene. The CDR3 sequence is 16 residues long. CDR3 nucleotides: TGTGCCAGCAGCAAAGATGAGGTTTGGGGGGCCTACGAGCAGTACTTC. Amino acids: CASSKDEVWGAYEQYF.

As regards this clone: This same CDR3 is encoded by further DNA sequences in the sample. The chain joins TRBV6-5 to TRBJ1-5, with a weak D call TRBD1 (6 bases). Germline V lookup: CDR1 MNHEY, CDR2 SVGAGI. The CDR3 contains 15 residues. Trimming cost V 7 bases and J 1 base, with 14 bases left between them. CDR3 DNA: TGTGCCAGCATCTGGTCAGGGGACAGCAATCAGCCCCAGCATTTT. Protein sequence: CASIWSGDSNQPQHF.

The chain couples TRBV2 to TRBJ2-5; TRBD2 is a possible D gene (5 bases). The CDR3 covers 15 residues. V was trimmed by 5 bases and J by 5 bases, leaving 18 bases between them. The V gene's germline CDR1 is SNHLY and CDR2 FYNNEI. CDR3 residues: CASSPMGSLSETQYF. The CDR3 DNA follows: TGTGCCAGCAGTCCAATGGGGAGCCTGAGCGAGACCCAGTACTTC.

Written as DNA, the CDR3 is TGTGCCAGAAGCGGGGGGACTGGCTACAATGAGCAGTTCTTC. This codes for CARSGGTGYNEQFF. The chain couples TRBV5-3 to TRBJ2-1; possible D gene TRBD2, 6 bases. TRBV5-3 is treated as an ORF (open reading frame) with a function not yet certain. CDR3 length: 14 residues. Trimming cost V 4 bases and J 3 bases, with 11 bases left between them.

This clone was detected only a few times. The V call is TRBV5-4, the J call TRBJ1-1; a weak D match, TRBD1 (5 bases). The CDR3 is 15 residues long. CDR1 and CDR2 (germline): SGHNT, YYREEE (reference sequence). Trimming pared 0 bases from V and 4 bases from J, leaving 13 bases between. CDR3 amino acids: CASSLGAGRTTEAFF. DNA for the CDR3: TGTGCCAGCAGCTTGGGGGCAGGGAGGACCACTGAAGCTTTCTTT.

A single count supports this clone. This chain uses TRBV7-9 with TRBJ2-2; a possible D gene is TRBD2 (5 bases). Looked up from germline, CDR1 is SEHNR and CDR2 is FQNEAQ (reference sequence). The length of the CDR3 is 16 residues. V was clipped by 4 bases and J by 0 bases, with 12 bases between them. DNA for the CDR3: TGTGCCAGCAGCTGGAGCGGAGGAACGAACACCGGGGAGCTGTTTTTT. Translating it yields CASSWSGGTNTGELFF.

This clone was found a few times. The chain couples TRBV7-2 to TRBJ2-2; D might be TRBD2 (6 bases). Trimming took 3 bases from V and 4 from J, leaving 6 bases between them. The CDR3 is 13 amino acids. Germline V CDR1 and CDR2: SGHTA, FQGNSA. The chain's CDR3 is CASSLRGTGELFF. CDR3 sequence (DNA): TGTGCCAGCAGCTTGCGGGGCACCGGGGAGCTGTTTTTT.

The rearrangement links TRBV30 to TRBJ1-6, with D unclear. The CDR3 loop spans 14 amino acids. CDR1 is GTSNPN and CDR2 is SVGIG in the germline V gene (reference sequence). With 1 base removed from V and 7 bases from J, the gap between germline ends came to 11 bases. DNA of the CDR3: TGTGCCTGGAGTGAGAGGTCCACAAATTCACCCCTCCACTTT. This sequence encodes CAWSERSTNSPLHF. The whole variable domain, filled in from reference TRBV30 and TRBJ1-6, reads SQTIHQWPATLVQPVGSPLSLECTVEGTSNPNLYWYRQAAGRGLQLLFYSVGIGQISSEVPQNLSASRPQDRQFILSSKKLLLSDSGFYLCAWSERSTNSPLHFGNGTRLTVT.

This clone was found once. The chain is built from TRBV15 and TRBJ2-5; possible D gene TRBD2, 6 bases. Germline V gene sequence: CDR1 LNHNV, CDR2 YYDKDF (reference sequence). The V end was cut by 8 bases, the J end by 4 bases, with 20 bases between. The CDR3 runs 15 residues. The CDR3 here is CATVTTRGLGETQYF. Written as DNA, the CDR3 is TGTGCCACCGTGACGACGCGGGGCCTGGGAGAGACCCAGTACTTC.

V gene TRBV30 combines with J gene TRBJ2-3; TRBD2 matches at 11 bases. The germline V gene encodes CDR1 GTSNPN and CDR2 SVGIG (reference sequence). V lost 3 bases to trimming and J lost 4 bases; unmatched junction nucleotides: 3. CDR3 length: 14 residues. The CDR3 region is CAWRIAGGPDTQYF. The CDR3 DNA sequence: TGTGCCTGGAGGATAGCGGGAGGGCCAGATACGCAGTATTTT.

V gene TRBV24-1 combines with J gene TRBJ2-5; TRBD2 is a possible D gene (6 bases). The V gene's germline CDR1 is KGHDR and CDR2 SFDVKD. The CDR3 totals 14 residues. Trimming pared 4 bases from V and 5 bases from J, leaving 13 bases between. CDR3 nucleotide sequence: TGTGCCACCAGTGACGGGACTGGTAGTGAGACCCAGTACTTC. It is translated as CATSDGTGSETQYF.

V gene TRBV6-1 combines with J gene TRBJ1-2, with D possibly matching TRBD1 (5 bases). The CDR3 covers 15 residues. Trimming cost V 1 base and J 4 bases, with 13 bases left between them. The V gene's germline CDR1 is MNHNS and CDR2 SASEGT. CDR3 bases: TGTGCCAGCAGTGAAGGGGCAGGGATGGTCTATGGCTACACCTTC. It specifies CASSEGAGMVYGYTF.

CDR3 nucleotide sequence: TGTGCCAGCAACCGACAGGGGGTTTACAATGAGCAGTTCTTC. This encodes CASNRQGVYNEQFF. V and J are TRBV9 and TRBJ2-1; 9 positions match TRBD1. CDR1 SGDLS and CDR2 YYNGEE come from the germline V gene. Unmatched junction bases numbered 5, after V lost 6 bases and J lost 4 bases. The CDR3 is 14 amino acids.

The chain recombines TRBV2 with TRBJ1-4; 9 bases are shared with TRBD1. The CDR3 extends over 17 amino acids. The junction had 18 bases not matched to a gene; V was cut back by 9 bases and J by 7 bases. Germline V gene lookup returns CDR1 SNHLY and CDR2 FYNNEI. CDR3 DNA sequence: TGTGCCAGTAAAGCAAAAGTGACAGGGGGGGTGCGTGAAAAACTGTTTTTT. Translation: CASKAKVTGGVREKLFF.

The rearrangement joins TRBV27 to TRBJ2-1; 7 nucleotides align to TRBD1. V lost 7 bases and J lost 1; bases outside the gene matches: 4. The germline V gene encodes CDR1 MNHEY and CDR2 SMNVEV (reference sequence). The CDR3 is made up of 14 amino acids. CDR3: CASNTGASYNEQFF. In DNA form, the CDR3 reads TGTGCCAGCAATACAGGGGCTTCCTACAATGAGCAGTTCTTC.